This T cell receptor beta chain was recorded in a study of cytomegalovirus exposure and HLA in healthy donors. General observations from the study: A few V segments could not be told apart, such as TRBV6-2 and TRBV6-3, and were left out. Analysis performed later found 16,951 TCR beta sequences associated with HLA alleles at 0.05 false discovery rate.

PCR primers comprised 60 Vbeta and 13 Jbeta primers. Sequenced by immunoSEQ multiplex PCR; TCRdb stores in-frame clones only, minus some. The sample lists roughly 100,000 clones, 69% occurring once. Germline loops: CDR1 SGHTA, CDR2 FQGTGA. The CDR3 is 17 amino acids. V shed 1 base, J shed 6 bases, and the junction held 5 bases outside the gene matches. For this clone: Its specificity is not known.

Sequencing was carried out using PBMCs. The clonotype originates from a man between 25 and 39 years old in good health and CMV-seronegative. V gene TRBV7-3 combines with J gene TRBJ2-1; 14 positions match TRBD2. CDR3 DNA sequence: TGTGCCAGCAGCTTAAAGCCCGGGACTAGCGGGAGCAATGAGCAGTTCTTC. Its translation: CASSLKPGTSGSNEQFF.